This TCR beta chain was profiled in a study of blood T cells in healthy people across ages. The CDR3 is made up of 14 amino acids. The V end was cut by 5 bases, the J end by 2 bases, with 14 bases between. The germline V gene encodes CDR1 DFQATT and CDR2 SNEGSKA (reference sequence). The second PCR ran roughly 6 to 11 cycles with a sample-barcoded 5' primer and J-beta primers. From each sample, at least 2.5 million paired-end reads containing CDR3 were obtained. TCRdb itself ran the 5' RACE reads through MiXCR, one entry per CDR3 protein. The table shows more than 650,000 distinct CDR3 sequences, with roughly 24% occurring only once. Study observations and caveats: Roughly linear age-related decline in beta diversity appeared, significant by age roughly 40.

As concerns this clonotype: Its target is not known.

The authors isolated at least 6.5 million PBMCs per sample. The same data also went into a second study, on T cells of mothers and their children. That study adds: Every mother supplied over 8 million TCR beta CDR3 reads and every child some 3 million.

Sequencing was done on a sample of blood. The V call is TRBV20-1, the J call TRBJ2-3; maybe TRBD2 (6 bases). The clonotype originates from a boy aged 5-17 years in good health. The chain's CDR3 is CSAPGTFLTDTQYF. The CDR3 DNA sequence: TGCAGTGCTCCTGGGACTTTCCTCACAGATACGCAGTATTTT.